A selection of T cell receptor beta chains follows, all from one sample in a study of blood T cell repertoires in COVID-19. Repertoires were generated with immunoSEQ multiplex PCR, while TCRdb's copy carries only in-frame clones and drops some. The sample holds about 300,000 clones, over 75% seen once. What was sequenced was PBMCs or T cells enriched from blood (not recorded which). The source is a young woman who had recovered from COVID-19. The CDR3 runs from the conserved cysteine through the conserved F or W. A D gene is named only where the DNA matches it firmly. Only some rows state a clone size, as once, few, many or a class for expanded clones.

clone_size j_call d_call v_call cdr3_aa cdr3_nt
few TRBJ1-6 TRBD1 TRBV5-4 CASSLQGARSPLHF TGTGCCAGCAGCCTACAGGGGGCGCGGTCACCCCTCCACTTT
. TRBJ2-2 TRBD2 TRBV10-3 CAARLAGEGGELFF TGTGCCGCCCGACTAGCGGGAGAGGGCGGGGAGCTGTTTTTT
. TRBJ2-1 . TRBV18 CASSPPPAYNEQFF TGTGCCAGCTCACCACCGCCAGCCTACAATGAGCAGTTCTTC
. TRBJ2-5 TRBD2 TRBV5-1 CASSLFGTSEKETQYF TGCGCCAGCAGCCTATTTGGGACTAGCGAAAAAGAGACCCAGTACTTC
. TRBJ1-1 . TRBV11-3 CASSPGGNTEAFF TGTGCCAGCAGCCCCGGGGGTAACACTGAAGCTTTCTTT
. TRBJ2-3 TRBD2 TRBV3-1/TRBV3-2 CASSQDIAGLADTQYF TGTGCCAGCAGCCAAGACATAGCGGGACTTGCAGATACGCAGTATTTT
. TRBJ1-6 . TRBV30 CAWSSSQSLNSPLHF TGTGCCTGGAGTTCCTCACAGTCACTTAATTCACCCCTCCACTTT
. TRBJ2-1 TRBD1 TRBV19 CASTTGTGANEQFF TGTGCCAGTACTACCGGGACAGGGGCGAATGAGCAGTTCTTC
few TRBJ2-2 . TRBV18 CASSPYNTGELFF TGTGCCAGCTCACCATATAACACCGGGGAGCTGTTTTTT
. TRBJ1-6 . TRBV7-2 CASSLDTSYNSPLHF TGTGCCAGCAGCCTCGACACATCCTATAATTCACCCCTCCACTTT
. TRBJ1-2 TRBD1 TRBV7-9 CASSVGTDGYTF TGTGCCAGCAGCGTCGGGACAGATGGCTACACCTTC
. TRBJ2-1 . TRBV28 CASSLGGGTYNEQFF TGTGCCAGCAGTTTAGGGGGGGGCACCTACAATGAGCAGTTCTTC
. TRBJ2-1 TRBD1 TRBV12-3/TRBV12-4 CASSSPDRDEQFF TGTGCCAGCAGTTCCCCGGACAGGGATGAGCAGTTCTTC
. TRBJ2-7 TRBD1 TRBV10-3 CAISTGGSYEQYF TGTGCCATCAGTACAGGGGGATCCTACGAGCAGTACTTC
. TRBJ1-2 . TRBV4-3 CASSQDLSEGRYGYTF TGCGCCAGCAGCCAAGATTTATCGGAGGGCCGGTATGGCTACACCTTC
. TRBJ2-1 . TRBV6-2/TRBV6-3 CASSSEAGSAFREQFF TGTGCCAGCAGTTCTGAGGCGGGTTCCGCCTTTCGTGAGCAGTTCTTC
. TRBJ1-2 . TRBV27 CASSLGGPNYGYTF TGTGCCAGCAGTTTGGGGGGACCAAACTATGGCTACACCTTC
. TRBJ1-5 . TRBV7-2 CASSLSRAGNQPQHF TGTGCCAGCAGCTTATCCAGGGCGGGCAATCAGCCCCAGCATTTT
. TRBJ2-7 TRBD2 TRBV5-4 CASSLAAGKGEQYF TGTGCCAGCAGCTTGGCAGCGGGAAAGGGTGAGCAGTACTTC
. TRBJ2-2 . TRBV7-2 CASSFRNTGELFF TGTGCCAGCAGCTTCAGGAACACCGGGGAGCTGTTTTTT
once TRBJ2-2 . TRBV9 CASSVGGLGRYGELFF TGTGCCAGCAGCGTAGGAGGGTTAGGCAGATACGGGGAGCTGTTTTTT
. TRBJ1-1 . TRBV11-3 CASSLTVYTEAFF TGTGCCAGCAGCTTAACGGTTTACACTGAAGCTTTCTTT
once TRBJ1-3 TRBD1 TRBV7-9 CASSLFQDRVAGNTIYF TGTGCCAGCAGCTTATTCCAGGACAGGGTTGCTGGAAACACCATATATTTT
. TRBJ1-5 . TRBV12-3/TRBV12-4 CASSFKFNQPQHF TGTGCCAGCAGTTTCAAATTCAATCAGCCCCAGCATTTT
. TRBJ2-7 . TRBV4-3 CASSQGGQPTYEQYF TGCGCCAGCAGCCAAGGCGGACAGCCCACCTACGAGCAGTACTTC
. TRBJ1-2 TRBD1 TRBV28 CASSFNRGRGYYGYTF TGTGCCAGCAGTTTCAACAGGGGGCGAGGGTACTATGGCTACACCTTC
. TRBJ2-5 . TRBV18 CASSPLGGQETQYF TGTGCCAGCTCACCCCTAGGTGGCCAAGAGACCCAGTACTTC
. TRBJ1-1 . TRBV5-1 CATKAGMNTEAFF TGCGCCACCAAGGCGGGGATGAACACTGAAGCTTTCTTT
. TRBJ1-6 TRBD1 TRBV7-9 CASSLSGQSDSPLHF TGTGCCAGCAGCTTATCGGGACAGAGTGACTCACCCCTCCACTTT
. TRBJ2-1 . TRBV29-1 CSVAQYNEQFF TGCAGCGTTGCCCAGTACAATGAGCAGTTCTTC
. TRBJ1-2 . TRBV15 CATSPNAGVSYYGYTF TGTGCCACCAGCCCTAATGCCGGGGTGTCGTACTATGGCTACACCTTC
. TRBJ2-7 TRBD2 TRBV4-2 CASSQAGGEPHEQYF TGTGCCAGCAGCCAAGCTGGGGGGGAGCCCCACGAGCAGTACTTC
. TRBJ2-1 TRBD2 TRBV7-2 CASSLVWGTSANNEQFF TGTGCCAGCAGCTTAGTATGGGGGACTAGCGCTAACAATGAGCAGTTCTTC
few TRBJ2-3 . TRBV6-5 CASSSDMAGTDTQYF TGTGCCAGCAGTTCGGACATGGCTGGCACAGATACGCAGTATTTT
. TRBJ2-7 . TRBV27 CASSFNNAYEQYF TGTGCCAGCAGTTTTAACAATGCCTACGAGCAGTACTTC
. TRBJ2-1 TRBD2 TRBV27 CASSLPSSGRTYNEQFF TGTGCCAGCAGTCTACCCTCTAGCGGGAGGACCTACAATGAGCAGTTCTTC
. TRBJ2-1 TRBD2 TRBV18 CASSARTSGIGYNEQFF TGTGCCAGCTCAGCAAGGACTAGCGGGATTGGTTACAATGAGCAGTTCTTC
. TRBJ2-1 TRBD2 TRBV5-6 CASSHDSGRVYNEQFF TGTGCCAGCAGCCACGATAGCGGGAGGGTGTACAATGAGCAGTTCTTC
. TRBJ2-1 . TRBV4-2 CASSQDSGVPYNEQFF TGTGCCAGCAGCCAAGATTCGGGAGTCCCCTACAATGAGCAGTTCTTC
. TRBJ1-6 . TRBV19 CASSGGANPSPLHF TGTGCCAGTAGTGGGGGCGCCAATCCATCACCCCTCCACTTT